The source of this T cell receptor beta chain is a study of control samples from healthy donors and cancer patients. Germline V CDR1 and CDR2: SGHTA, FQGNSA. This CDR3 is built from 15 residues. Trimming removed 1 base at V and 2 bases at J, with 12 bases between. This clone occurred a few times. Generated by immunoSEQ multiplex PCR, the TCRdb table keeps only in-frame clones and is missing some. The table includes about 120,000 clones, around 90% detected once. This TCR was recovered from a man aged 35 to 55 in good health. Sequencing was carried out using blood. This chain joins TRBV7-2 and TRBJ2-7, with D unclear. This CDR3 reads CASSLDSGPTYEQYF. As DNA, the CDR3 is TGTGCCAGCAGCTTAGACTCAGGACCAACCTACGAGCAGTACTTC.